The next 3 T cell receptor beta chains were all read from a single sample in a study of cytomegalovirus exposure and HLA in healthy donors. Sequencing was performed with immunoSEQ multiplex PCR; in TCRdb, only in-frame clones are kept and a portion is missing. In the table there are about 160,000 clones, approximately 89% of which are singletons. Sequences were obtained from PBMCs. The receptors were gathered from a man aged 18 to 29 in good health and CMV-seropositive.

This clone was seen a few times. The chain employs TRBV7-9 and TRBJ1-2; D unclear. Trimming took off 5 bases at V and 6 bases at J, with 16 bases between the two ends. Germline V gene data show CDR1 as SEHNR and CDR2 as FQNEAQ (reference sequence). This CDR3 region has 14 residues. This CDR3 is CASSPIGGYDGYTF. The DNA of the CDR3 is TGTGCCAGCAGCCCCATCGGAGGGTACGATGGCTACACCTTC.

This clone showed up just once. The CDR3 DNA is TGTGCCAGCAGCCCCAAAGGACTAGCCTCCTACGAGCAGTACTTC. Its translation: CASSPKGLASYEQYF. V is TRBV7-9 and J is TRBJ2-7; TRBD2 aligns across 8 bases. The CDR3 length is 15 residues. J lost 0 bases, V lost 5 bases, and 6 bases had no gene match. The germline gives CDR1 SEHNR, CDR2 FQNEAQ (reference sequence).

The rearrangement links TRBV11-2 to TRBJ2-7; 9 positions agree with TRBD1. From germline, CDR1 is SGHAT and CDR2 FQNNGV. This CDR3 contains 18 residues. J was trimmed by 3 bases and V by 3 bases; bases with no gene match: 15. CDR3 coding DNA: TGTGCCAGCAGCTTTAAGCTGGGGGGACAGGGAAACATCTACGAGCAGTACTTC. Translating it yields CASSFKLGGQGNIYEQYF.